This entry concerns a single T cell receptor beta chain. The antigen is not known. Germline V gives CDR1 LNHNV, CDR2 YYDKDF (reference sequence). V lost 0 bases and J lost 1, with 7 bases in between. This CDR3 region has 16 residues. The sample belongs to a study of cytomegalovirus exposure and HLA in healthy donors. As for the study in general: In an earlier analysis, 90 million to 120 million unique TCR beta sequences were found from some 200 million T cells. Study results and limitations: With later analysis, a missense DCLRE1C variant became linked to TCR beta V- and J-gene trimming. Researchers reported in a later analysis that common viral pathogens appeared linked to several top clusters.

Sampled while nominally healthy, donors likely had unrecorded immune exposures. The primer mix had 60 Vbeta and 13 Jbeta primers. Produced via immunoSEQ multiplex PCR; TCRdb's table is partial and in-frame only. The table shows more than 120,000 clones, with around 86% occurring only once. The sample was PBMCs. The receptor's source is a woman aged 25 to 45 in good health and CMV-seronegative. The chain uses TRBV15 and TRBJ2-6; D is uncertain. The CDR3, as DNA: TGTGCCACCAGCAGAGACATTAGATCTGGGGCCAACGTCCTGACTTTC. Translation gives CATSRDIRSGANVLTF.